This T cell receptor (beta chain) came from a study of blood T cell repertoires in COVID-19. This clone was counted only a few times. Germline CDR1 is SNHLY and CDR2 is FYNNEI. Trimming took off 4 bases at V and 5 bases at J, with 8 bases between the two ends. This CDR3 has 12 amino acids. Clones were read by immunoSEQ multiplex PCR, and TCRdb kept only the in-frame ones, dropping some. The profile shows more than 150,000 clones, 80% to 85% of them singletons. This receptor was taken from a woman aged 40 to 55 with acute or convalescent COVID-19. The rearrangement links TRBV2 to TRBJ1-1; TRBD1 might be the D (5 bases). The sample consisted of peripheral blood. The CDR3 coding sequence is TGTGCCAGCAGTGTACAGGTGACTGAAGCTTTCTTT. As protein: CASSVQVTEAFF. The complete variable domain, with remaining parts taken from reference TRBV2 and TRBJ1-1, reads EPEVTQTPSHQVTQMGQEVILRCVPISNHLYFYWYRQILGQKVEFLVSFYNNEISEKSEIFDDQFSVERPDGSNFTLKIRSTKLEDSAMYFCASSVQVTEAFFGQGTRLTVV.